A single sample is the source of the 27 T cell receptor beta chains below, sequenced in a study of blood T cell repertoires in COVID-19. Using immunoSEQ multiplex PCR, the repertoire was profiled, and TCRdb retains in-frame clones only, with some absent. The sample holds 150,000 or so clones, roughly 80% seen once. Sequencing was done on a sample of PBMCs or T cells enriched from blood (not recorded which). The receptor source for this set is a woman aged 40 to 50 with acute COVID-19.

The table lists this clone with a count of one. V usage is TRBV7-9 and J usage is TRBJ1-3, with D possibly TRBD1 on 6 matching bases. The CDR3 length is 16 residues. V lost 1 base, J lost 8 bases, and 18 bases lay in between. Looked up from germline, CDR1 is SEHNR and CDR2 is FQNEAQ (reference sequence). The CDR3 sequence is CASSLEGGDTPDTIYF. The CDR3 region has the DNA TGTGCCAGCAGCTTAGAGGGGGGGGATACCCCGGACACCATATATTTT.

The gene calls are TRBV4-1 and TRBJ2-3; weak D call: TRBD2 (5 bases). V shed 0 bases and J shed 1 base, with 11 bases lying between them. Germline CDR1 reads MGHRA; CDR2 reads YSYEKL. The CDR3 has 16 residues. CDR3 coding DNA: TGCGCCAGCAGCCAAGAGGCTCGGAGGCGCACAGATACGCAGTATTTT. Protein sequence: CASSQEARRRTDTQYF.

The rearrangement joins TRBV7-2 to TRBJ2-5; D might be TRBD1 (5 bases). The CDR3 is made up of 15 amino acids. V lost 7 bases and J 5 bases, leaving 20 bases between the germline ends. Germline V gene data show CDR1 as SGHTA and CDR2 as FQGNSA. The CDR3 DNA is TGTGCCAGCAACTTTGGGGCGGACCTCAGGGAGACCCAGTACTTC. Its protein is CASNFGADLRETQYF.

J is TRBJ1-1 and V is TRBV6-5, with TRBD1 matching over 9 bases. Germline V lookup: CDR1 MNHEY, CDR2 SVGAGI. The J segment lost 5 bases and the V segment lost 0 bases, leaving 4 bases of the junction unmatched. The CDR3 length is 15 residues. The CDR3 DNA follows: TGTGCCAGCAGTTACTCGGGACAGGGAAAAACTGAAGCTTTCTTT. This gives the protein CASSYSGQGKTEAFF.

The rearrangement uses TRBV2 and TRBJ2-1; 10 positions agree with TRBD2. V shed 5 bases and J 8 bases; nucleotides not matched to a gene: 6. Germline assignment: CDR1 SNHLY and CDR2 FYNNEI. CDR3 length: 14 residues. This CDR3 reads CASSLSGRGYEQFF. CDR3 nucleotide sequence: TGTGCCAGCAGTCTAAGCGGGAGGGGCTATGAGCAGTTCTTC.

The chain has TRBV6-5 and TRBJ1-6, with TRBD1 matching 9 bases. Trimming at V came to 2 bases and at J to 9 bases, leaving 8 bases not matched to a gene. Germline CDR1 is MNHEY and CDR2 is SVGAGI. This CDR3 has 16 residues. The CDR3 reads CASSYGRTGEASPLHF. In nucleotides, the CDR3 is TGTGCCAGCAGTTACGGTCGGACAGGGGAGGCTTCACCCCTCCACTTT.

The CDR3 loop is CASSIGPDRLAKNIQYF. In nucleotides, the CDR3 is TGTGCCAGTAGTATTGGGCCCGACAGGCTAGCCAAAAACATTCAGTACTTC. The rearrangement uses TRBV19 and TRBJ2-4, with a tentative D call TRBD1 (6 bases). Trimming took 3 bases from V and 0 from J, leaving 15 bases between them. Germline V gene sequence: CDR1 LNHDA, CDR2 SQIVND (reference sequence). The CDR3 spans 17 residues.

The genes are TRBV18 and TRBJ1-2, with 8 bases lining up with TRBD1. J gave up 6 bases and V 3 bases, and 9 bases lay outside the gene matches. Germline loops: CDR1 KGHSH, CDR2 LQKENI. This CDR3 is built from 15 residues. The chain's CDR3 is CASSPLTGVTDGYTF. The CDR3 nucleotides are TGTGCCAGCTCACCCCTGACAGGGGTTACAGATGGCTACACCTTC.

The chain uses TRBV28 and TRBJ2-2; TRBD2 aligns across 8 bases. After removal of 1 base from V and 5 bases from J, the junction contained 6 bases not matched to a gene. Germline values: CDR1 MDHEN, CDR2 SYDVKM. The CDR3 sequence is 16 residues long. CDR3 loop: CASSLSSAGVTGELFF. In DNA, the CDR3 is TGTGCCAGCAGTTTATCATCAGCGGGAGTAACCGGGGAGCTGTTTTTT. Together with reference TRBV28 and TRBJ2-2, the CDR3 gives the full variable domain: DVKVTQSSRYLVKRTGEKVFLECVQDMDHENMFWYRQDPGLGLRLIYFSYDVKMKEKGDIPEGYSVSREKKERFSLILESASTNQTSMYLCASSLSSAGVTGELFFGEGSRLTVL.

The gene calls are TRBV7-9 and TRBJ2-3, with TRBD2 matching 9 bases. Trimming cost V 5 bases and J 2 bases; bases outside gene matches: 5. The germline V gene has CDR1 SEHNR and CDR2 FQNEAQ (reference sequence). The CDR3 length is 15 residues. CDR3 loop: CASSHAGGDTDTQYF. The DNA for the CDR3 is TGTGCCAGCAGCCATGCGGGAGGGGACACAGATACGCAGTATTTT.

This chain's CDR3 is CASSEAWTAHQPQHF. In nucleotides, the CDR3 is TGTGCCAGCAGTGAAGCCTGGACAGCTCATCAGCCCCAGCATTTT. The chain uses TRBV6-1 and TRBJ1-5, with D possibly being TRBD1 (6 bases). The V gene lost 0 bases and the J gene lost 5 bases, with 11 bases spanning the gap. In germline, CDR1 is MNHNS, CDR2 SASEGT. This CDR3 has 15 amino acids.

The V and J genes are TRBV7-3 and TRBJ1-2, with TRBD1 matching over 7 bases. J gave up 5 bases and V 4 bases, and 10 bases lay outside the gene matches. This CDR3 is 15 amino acids long. Germline CDR1 is SGHTA and CDR2 is FQGTGA. CDR3 DNA: TGTGCCAGCAGCTCCCAGCCCGGGACAGCGTATGGCTACACCTTC. Translation: CASSSQPGTAYGYTF.

The chain carries TRBV7-9 and TRBJ2-5; 7 bases match TRBD1. There are 15 residues in the CDR3. Trimming at V came to 2 bases and at J to 5 bases, leaving 8 bases not matched to a gene. The germline V gene encodes CDR1 SEHNR and CDR2 FQNEAQ (reference sequence). The CDR3 reads CASSLYGTAGETQYF. The CDR3 DNA reads TGTGCCAGCAGCTTATACGGGACAGCAGGGGAGACCCAGTACTTC.

The rearrangement uses TRBV11-3 and TRBJ2-1; D possibly corresponds to TRBD2 (6 bases). CDR1 is SGHNT and CDR2 is YENEEA in the germline V gene. This CDR3 contains 18 residues. V was cut by 3 bases and J by 3 bases, with 21 bases left in between. The CDR3 DNA sequence: TGTGCCAGCAGCTTTCCTAAGGAGGGGACTGGGGACTACAATGAGCAGTTCTTC. Its translation: CASSFPKEGTGDYNEQFF.

In the case of this clone: The sample holds other DNA sequences that translate to the same CDR3. This sequence joins TRBV5-4 and TRBJ1-1; D is ambiguous. CDR1 SGHNT and CDR2 YYREEE come from the germline V gene (reference sequence). The V end was cut by 0 bases, the J end by 1 base, with 7 bases between. The CDR3 has 14 amino acids. CDR3 in amino acids: CASSLAGGNTEAFF. In nucleotides, the CDR3 is TGTGCCAGCAGCTTGGCCGGCGGGAACACTGAAGCTTTCTTT.

The J gene is TRBJ2-3, the V gene TRBV5-1; the D gene is possibly TRBD2 (6 bases). From germline, CDR1 is SGHRS and CDR2 YFSETQ. This CDR3 is 14 amino acids long. Trimming removed 5 bases at V and 2 bases at J, with 12 bases between. CDR3 in amino acids: CASSRDSSTDTQYF. CDR3 coding DNA: TGCGCCAGCAGTCGGGACTCTTCCACAGATACGCAGTATTTT.

The chain joins TRBV29-1 to TRBJ2-7; D might be TRBD2 (5 bases). The germline CDR1 and CDR2 sequences are SQVTM and ANQGSEA. V was cut by 5 bases and J by 2 bases, with 16 bases left in between. The CDR3 runs to 14 residues. CDR3 nucleotide sequence: TGCAGCGTTTGCCTAGCTTCAATCGCCTACGAGCAGTACTTC. It yields the protein CSVCLASIAYEQYF.

The chain combines TRBV19 with TRBJ2-3, with 8 bases identical to TRBD1. The CDR3 runs to 15 residues. CDR1 LNHDA and CDR2 SQIVND come from the germline V gene (reference sequence). The V gene end was trimmed by 9 bases and the J gene end by 4 bases; junction bases not matched to a gene: 12. The CDR3 region is CASTKGDRLPDTQYF. The CDR3 DNA sequence: TGTGCCAGCACCAAGGGGGACAGGTTACCAGATACGCAGTATTTT.

V usage is TRBV7-9 and J usage is TRBJ2-5; 12 bases line up with TRBD2. CDR1 is SEHNR and CDR2 is FQNEAQ in the germline V gene (reference sequence). V was clipped by 2 bases and J by 2 bases; unmatched bases: 6. The CDR3 sequence is 17 residues long. The DNA of the CDR3 is TGTGCCAGCAGCTTATGGACTAGCGGGACCAAACAAGAGACCCAGTACTTC. It yields the protein CASSLWTSGTKQETQYF. The complete variable domain, with remaining parts taken from reference TRBV7-9 and TRBJ2-5, reads DTGVSQNPRHKITKRGQNVTFRCDPISEHNRLYWYRQTLGQGPEFLTYFQNEAQLEKSRLLSDRFSAERPKGSFSTLEIQRTEQGDSAMYLCASSLWTSGTKQETQYFGPGTRLLVL.

The chain carries TRBV19 and TRBJ1-4; 7 nucleotides align to TRBD1. The J segment lost 8 bases and the V segment lost 1 base, leaving 7 bases of the junction unmatched. Looked up from germline, CDR1 is LNHDA and CDR2 is SQIVND (reference sequence). This CDR3 region has 15 residues. CDR3 coding DNA: TGTGCCAGTAGTATAGTTGAGGGACAGCGGGAAAAACTGTTTTTT. Its translation: CASSIVEGQREKLFF. The entire variable domain, with the rest obtained from reference TRBV19 and TRBJ1-4, is as follows: DGGITQSPKYLFRKEGQNVTLSCEQNLNHDAMYWYRQDPGQGLRLIYYSQIVNDFQKGDIAEGYSVSREKKESFPLTVTSAQKNPTAFYLCASSIVEGQREKLFFGSGTQLSVL.

The V and J genes are TRBV29-1 and TRBJ1-2; TRBD1 matches 8 bases. The trim removed 5 bases at V and 5 bases at J, leaving 4 bases unmatched. This CDR3 region has 12 residues. The germline gives CDR1 SQVTM, CDR2 ANQGSEA. The CDR3 coding sequence is TGCAGCGTTCATAGACAGGGGTATGGCTACACCTTC. Translation: CSVHRQGYGYTF.

The rearrangement uses TRBV5-1 and TRBJ1-2; possibly TRBD1 for D (5 bases). Per the germline V gene, CDR1 is SGHRS and CDR2 is YFSETQ. V was clipped by 0 bases and J by 6 bases, with 15 bases between them. The CDR3 runs to 15 residues. The CDR3 DNA is TGCGCCAGCAGCTTGGATGGGACTAAGGGCCATGGCTACACCTTC. This gives the protein CASSLDGTKGHGYTF.

This clone has more than one count but fewer than ten. The CDR3 nucleotides read TGTGCCAGCAGCTCGGACCCTAGCGGGCGTAATGAGCAGTTCTTC. Translating gives CASSSDPSGRNEQFF. The chain has TRBV7-6 and TRBJ2-1; 8 bases are shared with TRBD2. Per the germline V gene, CDR1 is SGHVS and CDR2 is FNYEAQ. CDR3 length equals 15 residues. Trimming removed 4 bases from V and 7 bases from J; junction bases left unmatched: 9.

V gene TRBV20-1 combines with J gene TRBJ2-1, with 9 bases lining up with TRBD2. The V segment lost 3 bases and the J segment 12 bases; nucleotides outside the gene matches: 9. CDR1 and CDR2 (germline): DFQATT, SNEGSKA (reference sequence). The CDR3 contains 13 residues. This chain's CDR3 is CSASVLAGVMQFF. The CDR3, as DNA: TGCAGTGCTAGTGTATTAGCGGGAGTGATGCAGTTCTTC.

J is TRBJ2-7 and V is TRBV4-2; 7 bases fit TRBD1. With 5 bases clipped from V and 2 bases from J, the junction kept 9 bases outside the gene matches. There are 15 residues in the CDR3. CDR1 and CDR2 (germline): LGHNA, YNFKEQ. The CDR3 reads CASSVNTGEPYEQYF. The CDR3 DNA follows: TGTGCCAGCAGCGTCAATACAGGGGAGCCCTACGAGCAGTACTTC.

The chain employs TRBV9 and TRBJ2-5; 7 positions match TRBD2. The ends lost 4 bases at V and 2 bases at J; junction bases unmatched: 5. Germline CDR1 is SGDLS and CDR2 is YYNGEE. CDR3 length: 14 residues. CDR3 loop: CASSPGGRQETQYF. The CDR3 DNA follows: TGTGCCAGCAGCCCGGGAGGAAGGCAAGAGACCCAGTACTTC. The variable domain in full, with the rest retrieved from reference TRBV9 and TRBJ2-5, is DSGVTQTPKHLITATGQRVTLRCSPRSGDLSVYWYQQSLDQGLQFLIQYYNGEERAKGNILERFSAQQFPDLHSELNLSSLELGDSALYFCASSPGGRQETQYFGPGTRLLVL.

V usage is TRBV25-1 and J usage is TRBJ2-3, with 7 bases identical to TRBD2. J lost 2 bases, V lost 1 base, and 9 bases had no gene match. The CDR3 loop spans 17 amino acids. Germline-derived CDR1 and CDR2 are MGHDK and SYGVNS. In nucleotides, the CDR3 is TGTGCCAGCAGTGAATGGGCTAGCGGACCTAACACAGATACGCAGTATTTT. Residues: CASSEWASGPNTDTQYF.